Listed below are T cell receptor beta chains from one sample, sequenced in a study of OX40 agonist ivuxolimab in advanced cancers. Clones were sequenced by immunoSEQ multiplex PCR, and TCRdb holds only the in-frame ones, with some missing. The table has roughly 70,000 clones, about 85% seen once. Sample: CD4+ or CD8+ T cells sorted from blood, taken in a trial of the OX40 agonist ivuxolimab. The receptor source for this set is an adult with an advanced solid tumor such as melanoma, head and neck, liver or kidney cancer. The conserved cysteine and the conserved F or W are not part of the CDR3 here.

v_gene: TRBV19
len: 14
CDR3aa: ASSVLPGQGYTEAF

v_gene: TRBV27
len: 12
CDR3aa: ASSFRGRTYEQY

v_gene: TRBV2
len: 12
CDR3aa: ASSWTPGGYGYT

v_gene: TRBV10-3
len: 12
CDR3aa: AISESISRSGYT

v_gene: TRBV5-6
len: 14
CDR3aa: ASSFTGGPTNEKLF

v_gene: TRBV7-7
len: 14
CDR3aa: ASSPPYSGRANEQF

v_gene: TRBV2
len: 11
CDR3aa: ASSEGSNYGYT

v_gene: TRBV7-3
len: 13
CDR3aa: ASRPGLAHTGELF

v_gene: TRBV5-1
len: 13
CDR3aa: ASSLAGQAYNEQF

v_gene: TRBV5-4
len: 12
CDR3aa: ASSSGLERGELF

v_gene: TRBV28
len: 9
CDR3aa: ASKGSYGYT

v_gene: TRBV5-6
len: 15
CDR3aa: ASSRDPSGSLYNEQF

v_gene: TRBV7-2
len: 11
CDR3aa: ASSSNRAQPQH

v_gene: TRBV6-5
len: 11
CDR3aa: ASSYSRNYGYT

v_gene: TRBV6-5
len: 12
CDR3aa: ASRPGLAVDTQY

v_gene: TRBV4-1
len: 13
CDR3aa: ASSQDQGGRYGYT

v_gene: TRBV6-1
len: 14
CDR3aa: ASSEGMGFSGNEQF

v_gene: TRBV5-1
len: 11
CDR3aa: ASSVDSRTGYT

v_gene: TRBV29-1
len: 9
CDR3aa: SVWNLDTQY

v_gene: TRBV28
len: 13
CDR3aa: ASSLWVGSNQPQH

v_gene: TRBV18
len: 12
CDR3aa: ASSPGQGNQPQH

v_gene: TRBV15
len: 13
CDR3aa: ATSRGDRAGQPQH

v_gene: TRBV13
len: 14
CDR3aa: ASSLAGGRTNEKLF

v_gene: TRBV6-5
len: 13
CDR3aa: ASSYWTGGGTEAF

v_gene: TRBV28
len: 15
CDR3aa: ASSSTGTSSFTDTQY

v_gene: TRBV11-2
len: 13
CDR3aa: ASSLGGANTGELF

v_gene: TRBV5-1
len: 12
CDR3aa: ASSLGPGEHGYT

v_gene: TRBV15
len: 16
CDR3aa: ATSRDGTQEGTNNEQF

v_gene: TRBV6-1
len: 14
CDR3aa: ASSEYQGRPGEAQY

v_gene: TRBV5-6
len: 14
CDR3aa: ASSLVGDRPNTEAF

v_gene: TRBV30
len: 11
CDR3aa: AWSRGRGGEQY

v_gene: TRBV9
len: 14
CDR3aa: ASSFGGRSVQETQY

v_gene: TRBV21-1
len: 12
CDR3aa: ASSKARGDTEAF

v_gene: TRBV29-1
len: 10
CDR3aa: SGETAGNTIY

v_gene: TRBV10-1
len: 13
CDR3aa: ASSEGTPSTDTQY

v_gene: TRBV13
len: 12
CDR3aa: ASSKGQGVIEQY

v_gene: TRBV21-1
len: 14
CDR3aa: ASSPRRWQDYYEQY

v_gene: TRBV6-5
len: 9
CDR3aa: ASSYIGEQY

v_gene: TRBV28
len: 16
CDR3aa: ASPPSGQTTLDYYEQY

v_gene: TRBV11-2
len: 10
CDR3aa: ASSLLQAGQY

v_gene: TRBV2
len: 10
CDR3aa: ASKEEGPEAF

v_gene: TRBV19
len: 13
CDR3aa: ASAPDPGRTYGYT

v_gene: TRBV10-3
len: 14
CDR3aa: AIRKTGTAHNSPLH

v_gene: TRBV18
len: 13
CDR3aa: ASSPPTRRTDTQY

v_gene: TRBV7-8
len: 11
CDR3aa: ASRPGLRETQY

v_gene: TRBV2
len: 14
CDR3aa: ASSVKTSGTRETQY

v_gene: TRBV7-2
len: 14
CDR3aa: ASSLISGSSTYTQY

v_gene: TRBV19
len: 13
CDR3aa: ASSLQQGSTDTQY

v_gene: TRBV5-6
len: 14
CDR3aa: ASSPTGGLFGSPLH

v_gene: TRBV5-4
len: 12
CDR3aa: ASSLAGTQETQY

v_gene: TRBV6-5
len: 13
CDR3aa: ASSYGDSYNSPLH

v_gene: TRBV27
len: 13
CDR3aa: ASSSLAGVSTEQF

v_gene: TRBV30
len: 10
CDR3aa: AWNIRGNEAF

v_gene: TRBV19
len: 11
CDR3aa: ASTNQGGRGYT

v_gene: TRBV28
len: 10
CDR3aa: ASSPPELKLF

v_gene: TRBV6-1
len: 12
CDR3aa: ASYPTGPIYEQY

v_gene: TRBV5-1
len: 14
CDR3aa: ASSPGGTGSTDTQY

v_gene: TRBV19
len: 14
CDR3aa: ASRGTSGTIQETQY